What follows are 21 T cell receptor beta chains derived from one specimen sequenced in a study of cytomegalovirus exposure and HLA in healthy donors. In the PCR, 60 Vbeta and 13 Jbeta primers were used. The table came from immunoSEQ multiplex PCR; TCRdb's copy has only in-frame clones and leaves some out. This sample has about 190,000 clones, with more than 75% found just once. The sequenced sample was PBMCs. The receptors here all came from a woman aged 18-35 years in good health and CMV-seronegative.

The J gene is TRBJ2-7, the V gene TRBV5-1; the D is unclear. This CDR3 has 14 residues. Germline CDR1 and CDR2: SGHRS and YFSETQ. The germline V and J ends were trimmed by 4 bases and 3 bases, with 14 bases remaining between them. As DNA, the CDR3 is TGCGCCAGCAGCGCTCAATCCGCCAGCTACGAGCAGTACTTC. This encodes CASSAQSASYEQYF.

J is TRBJ1-5 and V is TRBV2; 8 nucleotides align to TRBD1. The trim removed 6 bases at V and 4 bases at J, leaving 2 bases unmatched. Germline V gene sequence: CDR1 SNHLY, CDR2 FYNNEI. The CDR3 runs to 13 residues. CDR3 loop: CASRDRDNQPQHF. DNA of the CDR3: TGTGCCAGCAGGGACAGGGATAATCAGCCCCAGCATTTT.

This clone was observed a handful of times. The chain recombines TRBV12-2 with TRBJ2-7; TRBD1, the D gene given by the table, was not confirmed from the DNA. TRBV12-2 has pseudogene status. This CDR3 spans 16 amino acids. The CDR3 sequence: CASRLPRGRHPYEQYF. CDR3 sequence (DNA): TGTGCAAGTCGCCTACCTAGGGGGCGTCATCCCTACGAGCAGTACTTC.

This chain uses TRBV28 with TRBJ2-7; maybe TRBD2 (6 bases). Germline values: CDR1 MDHEN, CDR2 SYDVKM. Between the trimmed V and J ends, which lost 3 bases and 1 base, there was a span of 10 bases. This CDR3 is built from 14 residues. In DNA, the CDR3 is TGTGCCAGCAGTTTCGGGACTTATTCCTACGAGCAGTACTTC. Protein sequence: CASSFGTYSYEQYF.

CDR3 protein: CASSYTGRTGYGYTF. The DNA for the CDR3 is TGTGCCAGCAGTTATACGGGGAGGACAGGGTATGGCTACACCTTC. The chain couples TRBV27 to TRBJ1-2; 8 nucleotides agree with TRBD1. The CDR3 is 15 residues long. Germline V gene lookup returns CDR1 MNHEY and CDR2 SMNVEV (reference sequence). After removal of 4 bases from V and 5 bases from J, the junction contained 9 bases not matched to a gene.

This chain uses TRBV28 with TRBJ1-5; D is possibly TRBD1 (5 bases). Germline CDR1 reads MDHEN; CDR2 reads SYDVKM. The CDR3 consists of 14 residues. The V gene lost 5 bases and the J gene lost 1 base, with 9 bases spanning the gap. CDR3 amino acids: CASSPGGSNQPQHF. The CDR3, as DNA: TGTGCCAGCAGTCCCGGGGGGAGCAATCAGCCCCAGCATTTT.

This clone turned up a few times. Additional DNA sequences in this sample encode the identical CDR3. CDR3 amino acids: CASSLGTGTYGYTF. The CDR3 nucleotides read TGTGCCAGCAGCTTAGGGACAGGCACCTATGGCTACACCTTC. The chain recombines TRBV7-9 with TRBJ1-2; 7 nucleotides line up with TRBD1. V shed 1 base, J shed 4 bases, and the junction held 3 bases outside the gene matches. CDR3 size: 14 residues. In germline, CDR1 is SEHNR, CDR2 FQNEAQ (reference sequence).

The rearrangement joins TRBV6-1 to TRBJ1-5; a weak D match, TRBD1 (5 bases). V gave up 8 bases and J gave up 5 bases, with 19 bases separating them. CDR1 MNHNS and CDR2 SASEGT come from the germline V gene. This CDR3 contains 15 residues. CDR3 DNA sequence: TGTGCCAGCGTGGGGTATTGGGGGGACGATCAGCCCCAGCATTTT. It translates to CASVGYWGDDQPQHF.

The chain links TRBV29-1 to TRBJ2-1; weak D call: TRBD2 (6 bases). Deletions cut 5 bases from V and 7 bases from J, with 12 bases between. This CDR3 comprises 12 residues. Germline CDR1 SQVTM, CDR2 ANQGSEA. The CDR3 reads CSVPGLRNEQFF. For the CDR3, the DNA is TGCAGCGTTCCGGGACTTCGAAATGAGCAGTTCTTC.

The rearrangement links TRBV6-6 to TRBJ1-2; D unclear. The CDR3 is made up of 14 amino acids. V gave up 0 bases and J gave up 7 bases, with 12 bases separating them. Germline loops: CDR1 MNHNY, CDR2 SVGAGI (reference sequence). The CDR3: CASSYSAGRLGYTF. As DNA, the CDR3 is TGTGCCAGCAGTTACTCGGCCGGGAGACTTGGCTACACCTTC.

The chain recombines TRBV4-1 with TRBJ1-4; D perhaps matches TRBD1 (6 bases). The V end was cut by 1 base, the J end by 6 bases, with 9 bases between. This CDR3 contains 14 residues. CDR1 is MGHRA and CDR2 is YSYEKL in the germline V gene. The CDR3, as DNA: TGCGCCAGCAGCCAAGCCGACAGGTATGAAAAACTGTTTTTT. This codes for CASSQADRYEKLFF.

The gene calls are TRBV6-5 and TRBJ1-6, with 7 bases matching TRBD1. Germline V lookup: CDR1 MNHEY, CDR2 SVGAGI. The CDR3 is 15 residues long. V lost 6 bases and J lost 6; bases outside the gene matches: 8. CDR3 in DNA: TGTGCCAGCAGGGCACCCGGGACAGTTAATTCACCCCTCCACTTT. Protein: CASRAPGTVNSPLHF.

The chain is built from TRBV9 and TRBJ2-7; no reliable D call. The CDR3 is 17 amino acids. CDR1 SGDLS and CDR2 YYNGEE come from the germline V gene. V lost 4 bases, J lost 5 bases, and 25 bases lay in between. The CDR3 DNA is TGTGCCAGCAGCCCCCGTAGTCCCAATTTTTTGATCGACGAGCAGTACTTC. Translating gives CASSPRSPNFLIDEQYF.

This clone was counted between two and nine times. The V and J genes are TRBV7-9 and TRBJ2-7, with TRBD1 identical over 10 bases. This CDR3 is built from 12 residues. With 10 bases clipped from V and 7 bases from J, the junction kept 7 bases outside the gene matches. Germline loops: CDR1 SEHNR, CDR2 FQNEAQ (reference sequence). The CDR3 reads CATTGGEMEQYF. CDR3 sequence (DNA): TGTGCCACGACAGGGGGCGAGATGGAGCAGTACTTC. The whole variable domain, remainder taken from reference TRBV7-9 and TRBJ2-7, is DTGVSQNPRHKITKRGQNVTFRCDPISEHNRLYWYRQTLGQGPEFLTYFQNEAQLEKSRLLSDRFSAERPKGSFSTLEIQRTEQGDSAMYLCATTGGEMEQYFGPGTRLTVT.

V and J are TRBV27 and TRBJ2-3; tentative D call: TRBD1 (5 bases). The CDR3 contains 13 residues. The germline V gene encodes CDR1 MNHEY and CDR2 SMNVEV (reference sequence). Trimming took off 4 bases at V and 6 bases at J, with 11 bases between the two ends. The CDR3 nucleotides are TGTGCCAGCAGTTCCTGGAAGGGGGATACGCAGTATTTT. Residues: CASSSWKGDTQYF.

This clone was detected once. This chain joins TRBV19 and TRBJ2-7; 12 bases match TRBD2. Germline CDR1 and CDR2: LNHDA and SQIVND (reference sequence). V was pared by 10 bases and J by 2 bases, with 12 bases of the junction left unmatched. This CDR3 has 16 residues. The CDR3 region is CATHPSASGRAYEQYF. The CDR3 DNA is TGTGCCACCCATCCGTCAGCTAGCGGGAGGGCCTACGAGCAGTACTTC.

The chain recombines TRBV6-1 with TRBJ1-1, with D unclear. The CDR3 is made up of 14 amino acids. Deletions cut 6 bases from V and 1 base from J, with 12 bases between. The germline V gene encodes CDR1 MNHNS and CDR2 SASEGT. The CDR3 sequence is CASSHGGSNTEAFF. The CDR3 bases are TGTGCCAGCAGCCATGGCGGCTCGAACACTGAAGCTTTCTTT.

This sequence joins TRBV11-3 and TRBJ2-7; tentatively, D is TRBD1 (6 bases). Germline CDR1 reads SGHNT; CDR2 reads YENEEA. The CDR3 is 15 amino acids. The germline V and J ends were trimmed by 1 base and 1 base, with 11 bases remaining between them. CDR3 sequence (DNA): TGTGCCAGCAGCTTAGCCCACGGACAGTCCTACGAGCAGTACTTC. It codes for CASSLAHGQSYEQYF.

The rearrangement links TRBV11-2 to TRBJ2-1, with D perhaps matching TRBD1 (6 bases). Looked up from germline, CDR1 is SGHAT and CDR2 is FQNNGV. CDR3 length equals 14 residues. Trimming took off 6 bases at V and 4 bases at J, with 13 bases between the two ends. The CDR3 loop is CASRFWGLYNEQFF. CDR3 DNA sequence: TGTGCCAGCAGATTTTGGGGGCTTTACAATGAGCAGTTCTTC.

The V call is TRBV2, the J call TRBJ2-7, with D unclear. Trimming removed 7 bases from V and 3 bases from J, with 7 bases in between. This CDR3 contains 11 residues. The V gene's germline CDR1 is SNHLY and CDR2 FYNNEI. CDR3 sequence (DNA): TGTGCCAGCACTAAGAACTACGAGCAGTACTTC. Translation: CASTKNYEQYF.

The chain is built from TRBV12-5 and TRBJ2-5; 11 positions match TRBD2. The CDR3 sequence is 15 residues long. V lost 4 bases and J lost 2; bases outside the gene matches: 3. Germline V gene lookup returns CDR1 LGHNT and CDR2 FRNRAP. As DNA, the CDR3 is TGTGCTAGTGGTTCGGGACTAGCGGAACAAGAGACCCAGTACTTC. Translation: CASGSGLAEQETQYF.